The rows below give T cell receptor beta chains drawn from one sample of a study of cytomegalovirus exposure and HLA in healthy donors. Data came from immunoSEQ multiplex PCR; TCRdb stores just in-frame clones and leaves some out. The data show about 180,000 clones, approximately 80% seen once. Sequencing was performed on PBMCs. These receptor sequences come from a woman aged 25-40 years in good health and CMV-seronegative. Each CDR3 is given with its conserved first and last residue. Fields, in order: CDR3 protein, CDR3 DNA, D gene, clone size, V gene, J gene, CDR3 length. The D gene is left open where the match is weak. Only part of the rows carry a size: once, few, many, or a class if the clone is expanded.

CDR3 protein: CASGTVTGVGTDTQYF
CDR3 DNA: TGTGCCAGCGGGACTGTGACAGGGGTGGGCACAGATACGCAGTATTTT
D gene: TRBD1
clone size: .
V gene: TRBV2
J gene: TRBJ2-3
CDR3 length: 16

CDR3 protein: CASSDAGTTAYEQYF
CDR3 DNA: TGTGCCAGCAGCGATGCCGGGACAACCGCCTACGAGCAGTACTTC
D gene: .
clone size: .
V gene: TRBV6-6
J gene: TRBJ2-7
CDR3 length: 15

CDR3 protein: CASSPLLEGYGYTF
CDR3 DNA: TGTGCCAGCTCACCATTGTTAGAGGGCTATGGCTACACCTTC
D gene: .
clone size: .
V gene: TRBV18
J gene: TRBJ1-2
CDR3 length: 14

CDR3 protein: CSVETSESSYEQYF
CDR3 DNA: TGCAGCGTTGAAACCAGCGAGAGCTCCTACGAGCAGTACTTC
D gene: .
clone size: .
V gene: TRBV29-1
J gene: TRBJ2-7
CDR3 length: 14

CDR3 protein: CATSRVKEFNEQFF
CDR3 DNA: TGTGCCACCAGCAGAGTGAAAGAGTTCAATGAGCAGTTCTTC
D gene: .
clone size: .
V gene: TRBV15
J gene: TRBJ2-1
CDR3 length: 14

CDR3 protein: CSVGRGGENTIYF
CDR3 DNA: TGCAGCGTTGGACGGGGGGGGGAAAACACCATATATTTT
D gene: .
clone size: .
V gene: TRBV29-1
J gene: TRBJ1-3
CDR3 length: 13

CDR3 protein: CASSKDRGRAGVGEQYF
CDR3 DNA: TGTGCCAGCAGCAAGGACAGGGGGAGGGCGGGAGTGGGTGAGCAGTACTTC
D gene: TRBD1
clone size: .
V gene: TRBV27
J gene: TRBJ2-7
CDR3 length: 17

CDR3 protein: CASSGKGQGSGYTF
CDR3 DNA: TGTGCCAGCAGCGGCAAGGGACAGGGTAGTGGCTACACCTTC
D gene: TRBD1
clone size: .
V gene: TRBV5-4
J gene: TRBJ1-2
CDR3 length: 14

CDR3 protein: CASSHFSAGAFGEQYF
CDR3 DNA: TGTGCCAGCAGCCATTTTTCGGCAGGGGCATTCGGCGAGCAGTACTTC
D gene: .
clone size: .
V gene: TRBV28
J gene: TRBJ2-7
CDR3 length: 16

CDR3 protein: CASSLEDVATGNPYEQYF
CDR3 DNA: TGTGCCAGCAGCTTAGAAGATGTAGCGACAGGGAACCCCTACGAGCAGTACTTC
D gene: TRBD1
clone size: .
V gene: TRBV11-2
J gene: TRBJ2-7
CDR3 length: 18

CDR3 protein: CASSVYVVDRGALESFNEQFF
CDR3 DNA: TGTGCCAGCAGCGTCTACGTTGTCGACAGGGGGGCCCTAGAATCCTTCAATGAGCAGTTCTTC
D gene: TRBD1
clone size: .
V gene: TRBV9
J gene: TRBJ2-1
CDR3 length: 21

CDR3 protein: CASSYSPGDYEQYF
CDR3 DNA: TGTGCCAGCAGTTACTCGCCCGGGGACTACGAGCAGTACTTC
D gene: .
clone size: .
V gene: TRBV6-6
J gene: TRBJ2-7
CDR3 length: 14

CDR3 protein: CASSQGVAGRGAYEQYF
CDR3 DNA: TGCGCCAGCAGCCAAGGGGTCGCGGGACGGGGGGCCTACGAGCAGTACTTC
D gene: TRBD2
clone size: .
V gene: TRBV4-1
J gene: TRBJ2-7
CDR3 length: 17

CDR3 protein: CASSQDRPGGYEQYF
CDR3 DNA: TGCGCCAGCAGCCAAGATCGACCAGGAGGCTACGAGCAGTACTTC
D gene: .
clone size: once
V gene: TRBV4-3
J gene: TRBJ2-7
CDR3 length: 15

CDR3 protein: CASSPVGVALNSPLHF
CDR3 DNA: TGCGCCAGCAGTCCTGTCGGGGTGGCCTTAAATTCACCCCTCCACTTT
D gene: .
clone size: .
V gene: TRBV10-2
J gene: TRBJ1-6
CDR3 length: 16

CDR3 protein: CASSQDLMGGRTEAFF
CDR3 DNA: TGCGCCAGCAGCCAAGATCTCATGGGGGGACGCACTGAAGCTTTCTTT
D gene: .
clone size: .
V gene: TRBV4-3
J gene: TRBJ1-1
CDR3 length: 16

CDR3 protein: CASSLGTSGGNSYEQYF
CDR3 DNA: TGTGCCAGCAGCTTAGGTACTAGCGGGGGGAACTCCTACGAGCAGTACTTC
D gene: TRBD2
clone size: .
V gene: TRBV7-8
J gene: TRBJ2-7
CDR3 length: 17

CDR3 protein: CASTQNRGQETQYF
CDR3 DNA: TGTGCCAGCACCCAAAACAGGGGTCAGGAGACCCAGTACTTC
D gene: TRBD1
clone size: .
V gene: TRBV2
J gene: TRBJ2-5
CDR3 length: 14

CDR3 protein: CASSRIAQGKRTRLETEAFF
CDR3 DNA: TGTGCCAGCAGCCGTATCGCTCAGGGGAAGCGGACTAGGCTGGAAACTGAAGCTTTCTTT
D gene: .
clone size: .
V gene: TRBV5-5
J gene: TRBJ1-1
CDR3 length: 20

CDR3 protein: CASSLAPTVSGETQYF
CDR3 DNA: TGCGCCAGCAGCCTCGCACCGACCGTCTCAGGAGAGACCCAGTACTTC
D gene: .
clone size: .
V gene: TRBV5-1
J gene: TRBJ2-5
CDR3 length: 16

CDR3 protein: CASSPQGTGEQYF
CDR3 DNA: TGTGCCAGCAGTCCCCAGGGGACGGGGGAGCAGTACTTC
D gene: .
clone size: few
V gene: TRBV28
J gene: TRBJ2-7
CDR3 length: 13

CDR3 protein: CASSVAGAGANGLTF
CDR3 DNA: TGTGCCAGCAGCGTAGCAGGGGCTGGGGCCAACGGCCTGACTTTC
D gene: .
clone size: .
V gene: TRBV9
J gene: TRBJ2-6
CDR3 length: 15

CDR3 protein: CAIYRTGTVNYGYTF
CDR3 DNA: TGTGCCATTTACCGTACCGGGACAGTAAACTATGGCTACACCTTC
D gene: TRBD1
clone size: .
V gene: TRBV28
J gene: TRBJ1-2
CDR3 length: 15

CDR3 protein: CASSIRQGGDGYTF
CDR3 DNA: TGTGCCAGCAGCATTCGACAGGGGGGGGATGGCTACACCTTC
D gene: TRBD1
clone size: .
V gene: TRBV7-2
J gene: TRBJ1-2
CDR3 length: 14

CDR3 protein: CASRDETSGRFRQYF
CDR3 DNA: TGTGCCAGCAGGGACGAGACTAGCGGGAGGTTCCGGCAGTACTTC
D gene: TRBD2
clone size: .
V gene: TRBV6-5
J gene: TRBJ2-7
CDR3 length: 15

CDR3 protein: CASSPRGGGNQPQHF
CDR3 DNA: TGTGCCAGCAGCCCCAGGGGAGGGGGCAATCAGCCCCAGCATTTT
D gene: .
clone size: .
V gene: TRBV6-5
J gene: TRBJ1-5
CDR3 length: 15

CDR3 protein: CASSLGFLDSTGELFF
CDR3 DNA: TGCGCCAGCAGCTTGGGTTTCCTCGACAGCACCGGGGAGCTGTTTTTT
D gene: .
clone size: .
V gene: TRBV5-1
J gene: TRBJ2-2
CDR3 length: 16

CDR3 protein: CASSQVPGFGINEQFF
CDR3 DNA: TGCGCCAGCAGCCAAGTCCCAGGGTTCGGCATCAATGAGCAGTTCTTC
D gene: .
clone size: .
V gene: TRBV4-1
J gene: TRBJ2-1
CDR3 length: 16

CDR3 protein: CASSLAFSETQYF
CDR3 DNA: TGTGCCAGCAGCTTAGCGTTTTCAGAGACCCAGTACTTC
D gene: .
clone size: .
V gene: TRBV11-3
J gene: TRBJ2-5
CDR3 length: 13

CDR3 protein: CASSPGQGRTGELFF
CDR3 DNA: TGTGCCAGCAGCCCGGGACAGGGGAGGACCGGGGAGCTGTTTTTT
D gene: TRBD1
clone size: .
V gene: TRBV28
J gene: TRBJ2-2
CDR3 length: 15

CDR3 protein: CASSRQGELEQYF
CDR3 DNA: TGCGCCAGCAGCAGACAGGGGGAATTAGAGCAGTACTTC
D gene: TRBD1
clone size: .
V gene: TRBV5-1
J gene: TRBJ2-7
CDR3 length: 13

CDR3 protein: CASSETGGPYEQYF
CDR3 DNA: TGTGCCAGCAGCGAAACAGGGGGACCCTACGAGCAGTACTTC
D gene: TRBD1
clone size: .
V gene: TRBV6-1
J gene: TRBJ2-7
CDR3 length: 14

CDR3 protein: CASSWDRGQGTEAFF
CDR3 DNA: TGTGCCAGCAGTTGGGACAGGGGCCAGGGGACTGAAGCTTTCTTT
D gene: TRBD1
clone size: .
V gene: TRBV6-1
J gene: TRBJ1-1
CDR3 length: 15

CDR3 protein: CASQGGTEAFF
CDR3 DNA: TGTGCCAGCCAAGGGGGCACTGAAGCTTTCTTT
D gene: .
clone size: .
V gene: TRBV6-5
J gene: TRBJ1-1
CDR3 length: 11

CDR3 protein: CASRPPSWDRTNEKLFF
CDR3 DNA: TGTGCCAGCAGGCCCCCATCATGGGACAGGACGAATGAAAAACTGTTTTTT
D gene: TRBD1
clone size: .
V gene: TRBV28
J gene: TRBJ1-4
CDR3 length: 17

CDR3 protein: CASSQKMGLARDNEQFF
CDR3 DNA: TGCGCCAGCAGCCAAAAGATGGGACTAGCAAGAGACAATGAGCAGTTCTTC
D gene: TRBD2
clone size: .
V gene: TRBV4-1
J gene: TRBJ2-1
CDR3 length: 17

CDR3 protein: CASSNPGETQYF
CDR3 DNA: TGTGCCAGCAGCAACCCCGGGGAGACCCAGTACTTC
D gene: .
clone size: few
V gene: TRBV9
J gene: TRBJ2-5
CDR3 length: 12